The 10 T cell receptor beta chains given below trace back to one sample, sequenced in a study of chemoradiotherapy in HPV16-positive cancers. Sequencing was performed with immunoSEQ multiplex PCR; in TCRdb, only in-frame clones are kept and a portion is missing. The data hold about 14,000 clones, with about 92% observed a single time. Material: tumor tissue, obtained from a patient who underwent chemoradiotherapy. The receptors come from a human donor with HPV-associated anogenital cancer.

This clone was found once. The chain recombines TRBV2 with TRBJ2-5; no definite D call. Judging by the DNA end, TRBJ2-7 fits better; the J call may be wrong. CDR3 size: 11 residues. Germline assignment: CDR1 SNHLY and CDR2 FYNNEI. This CDR3 reads CASGYAYEQYF. The CDR3 DNA reads TGTGCCAGCGGCTACGCGTACGAGCAGTACTTC.

The rearrangement links TRBV7-3 to TRBJ2-2; D possibly corresponds to TRBD2 (5 bases). V was trimmed by 3 bases and J by 3 bases, leaving 11 bases between them. CDR1 and CDR2 (germline): SGHTA, FQGTGA. The CDR3 sequence is 15 residues long. CDR3 bases: TGTGCCAGCAGCTTCGGGAACAGAGACACCGGGGAGCTGTTTTTT. It translates to CASSFGNRDTGELFF.

This clone appeared a single time. The rearrangement uses TRBV7-3 and TRBJ2-1; TRBD1 agrees at 8 bases. Germline CDR1 reads SGHTA; CDR2 reads FQGTGA. The CDR3 has 16 residues. V lost 2 bases and J lost 4; bases outside the gene matches: 7. The CDR3 sequence: CASSLSSGTGYNEQFF. In nucleotides, the CDR3 is TGTGCCAGCAGCTTATCCTCCGGGACAGGTTACAATGAGCAGTTCTTC.

The V and J genes are TRBV7-3 and TRBJ2-2, with D possibly being TRBD2 (6 bases). Germline lookup yields CDR1 SGHTA and CDR2 FQGTGA. CDR3 length: 16 residues. The V end lost 4 bases, the J end lost 4 bases, and 16 bases lay between the germline ends. The CDR3 loop is CASSSTSSRTTGELFF. In nucleotides, the CDR3 is TGTGCCAGCAGCTCCACTAGCAGCCGAACCACCGGGGAGCTGTTTTTT.

This clone was seen just once. The chain carries TRBV5-1 and TRBJ1-1, with TRBD1 matching 7 bases. The length of the CDR3 is 16 residues. Looked up from germline, CDR1 is SGHRS and CDR2 is YFSETQ. V lost 0 bases, J lost 9 bases, and 14 bases stayed unmatched. The DNA for the CDR3 is TGCGCCAGCAGCTTGGGACAGGGTGACGGTTTTGCCAAAGCTTTCTTT. Protein: CASSLGQGDGFAKAFF.

The V gene is TRBV20-1, the J gene TRBJ2-3; no definite D call. V dropped 0 bases and J dropped 4 bases, with 2 bases sitting between them. Germline V gives CDR1 DFQATT, CDR2 SNEGSKA (reference sequence). The CDR3 is 11 amino acids. The DNA of the CDR3 is TGCAGTGCTAGAGAAGCAGATACGCAGTATTTT. It codes for CSAREADTQYF.

This clone was picked up one time. The chain carries TRBV6-5 and TRBJ1-3; no definite D call. Trimming pared 6 bases from V and 3 bases from J, leaving 9 bases between. Looked up from germline, CDR1 is MNHEY and CDR2 is SVGAGI. CDR3 length: 13 residues. This CDR3 is CASSKTFGNTIYF. The DNA for the CDR3 is TGTGCCAGCAGCAAAACCTTTGGAAACACCATATATTTT.

This chain links TRBV7-9 with TRBJ1-6, with TRBD1 identical over 7 bases. The CDR3 has 17 amino acids. The junction had 10 bases not matched to a gene; V was cut back by 2 bases and J by 6 bases. The germline V gene encodes CDR1 SEHNR and CDR2 FQNEAQ (reference sequence). In DNA, the CDR3 is TGTGCCAGCAGCTTAAGCAGAGGACAGGCACGTAATTCACCCCTCCACTTT. It yields the protein CASSLSRGQARNSPLHF. Using reference TRBV7-9 and TRBJ1-6 for the parts outside the CDR3, the full variable domain is DTGVSQNPRHKITKRGQNVTFRCDPISEHNRLYWYRQTLGQGPEFLTYFQNEAQLEKSRLLSDRFSAERPKGSFSTLEIQRTEQGDSAMYLCASSLSRGQARNSPLHFGNGTRLTVT.

A remark on this clone: This sample also contains other DNA sequences that code for the same CDR3. The chain links TRBV7-9 to TRBJ1-5; D gene unclear. The V end lost 5 bases, the J end lost 7 bases, and 9 bases lay between the germline ends. This CDR3 region has 12 residues. CDR1 SEHNR and CDR2 FQNEAQ come from the germline V gene (reference sequence). CDR3 DNA sequence: TGTGCCAGCAGCGACGGTGGGCAGCCCCAGCATTTT. This codes for CASSDGGQPQHF.

The chain is built from TRBV4-1 and TRBJ2-7; tentatively, D is TRBD2 (5 bases). This CDR3 has 15 residues. Deletions cut 0 bases from V and 3 bases from J, with 12 bases between. Germline CDR1 reads MGHRA; CDR2 reads YSYEKL. CDR3 bases: TGCGCCAGCAGCCAAGATTTCGACTATTTCTACGAGCAGTACTTC. This codes for CASSQDFDYFYEQYF.